A single sample is the source of the 31 T cell receptor beta chains below, sequenced in a study of T cells after yellow fever vaccination. Each CDR3 protein is one row after TCRdb ran MiXCR on the 5' RACE reads. The sample contains under 400,000 distinct CDR3 sequences, about 9.9% of which appear only once. The source was PBMCs, collected on the day of the first yellow fever vaccination. All receptors derive from a man younger than 35 who received the YFV17D yellow fever vaccine.

This clonotype was detected only a few times. The genes are TRBV6-1 and TRBJ2-3, with 13 bases identical to TRBD2. The V gene end was trimmed by 6 bases and the J gene end by 7 bases; junction bases not matched to a gene: 7. This CDR3 is 15 amino acids long. Looked up from germline, CDR1 is MNHNS and CDR2 is SASEGT. The CDR3, as DNA: TGTGCCAGCAGAAAACTAGCGGGGGGGCTAAATACGCAGTATTTT. Protein product: CASRKLAGGLNTQYF.

This clonotype turned up a few times. This rearrangement joins TRBV4-3 to TRBJ2-1; D is perhaps TRBD2 (5 bases). Trimming took off 0 bases at V and 5 bases at J, with 11 bases between the two ends. The germline gives CDR1 LGHNA, CDR2 YSLEER. This CDR3 contains 15 residues. CDR3 sequence (DNA): TGCGCCAGCAGCCAAGACGGAGGCTCGGACAATGAGCAGTTCTTC. As protein: CASSQDGGSDNEQFF.

This clonotype has more than one count but fewer than ten. The chain joins TRBV7-9 to TRBJ1-5; D may be TRBD1 (5 bases). Trimming left V 0 bases short and J 7 bases short, with 7 bases between. Germline V gene sequence: CDR1 SEHNR, CDR2 FQNEAQ (reference sequence). The CDR3 loop spans 13 amino acids. The CDR3 region has the DNA TGTGCCAGCAGCTTAGCAGGGGCGCAGCCCCAGCATTTT. As protein: CASSLAGAQPQHF.

The CDR3 is CASSWDRSSYNEQFF. In DNA, the CDR3 is TGTGCCAGCAGCTGGGACAGGAGCTCCTACAATGAGCAGTTCTTC. J is TRBJ2-1 and V is TRBV7-2; TRBD1 agrees at 8 bases. J lost 0 bases, V lost 4 bases, and 2 bases had no gene match. CDR1 and CDR2 (germline): SGHTA, FQGNSA. CDR3 size: 15 residues.

The J gene is TRBJ2-7, the V gene TRBV3-1, with a weak D call TRBD2 (6 bases). CDR3 length: 14 residues. Deletions cut 4 bases from V and 4 bases from J, with 14 bases between. Looked up from germline, CDR1 is LGHDT and CDR2 is YNNKEL (reference sequence). The CDR3 spells CASSPEAGLYEQYF. CDR3 nucleotides: TGTGCCAGCAGCCCAGAAGCGGGCCTTTACGAGCAGTACTTC.

The chain recombines TRBV5-1 with TRBJ2-5, with D unclear. Looked up from germline, CDR1 is SGHRS and CDR2 is YFSETQ. There are 13 residues in the CDR3. The V end was cut by 2 bases, the J end by 5 bases, with 10 bases between. The DNA for the CDR3 is TGCGCCAGCAGCTTACAACTCGGGGAGACCCAGTACTTC. Its translation is CASSLQLGETQYF.

J is TRBJ1-2 and V is TRBV10-2; D gene unclear. Trimming shortened V by 3 bases and J by 4 bases, and 15 bases separated the two germline ends. The CDR3 contains 15 residues. Germline values: CDR1 WSHSY, CDR2 SAAADI. Written as DNA, the CDR3 is TGCGCCAGCAGTGAATTGCCTCCGCGGATCTATGGCTACACCTTC. It translates to CASSELPPRIYGYTF.

This clonotype was detected many times. The chain couples TRBV7-8 to TRBJ1-3; no firm D call. V was pared by 2 bases and J by 0 bases, with 11 bases between. The CDR3 length is 16 residues. Germline CDR1 and CDR2: SGHVS and FQNEAQ. CDR3 DNA: TGTGCCAGCAGCTTAAGGGATCCCCTCTCTGGAAACACCATATATTTT. As protein: CASSLRDPLSGNTIYF. The whole variable domain, remainder taken from reference TRBV7-8 and TRBJ1-3, is GAGVSQSPRYKVAKRGQDVALRCDPISGHVSLFWYQQALGQGPEFLTYFQNEAQLDKSGLPSDRFFAERPEGSVSTLKIQRTQQEDSAVYLCASSLRDPLSGNTIYFGEGSWLTVV.

This clonotype was picked up a small number of times. The V and J genes are TRBV6-1 and TRBJ2-7; D may correspond to TRBD1 or TRBD2 (5 bases each). Per germline, CDR1 MNHNS and CDR2 SASEGT. The CDR3 runs 13 residues. The germline V and J ends were trimmed by 4 bases and 3 bases, with 10 bases remaining between them. CDR3 amino acids: CASSARDLYEQYF. CDR3 bases: TGTGCCAGCAGTGCCCGGGACCTCTACGAGCAGTACTTC.

On this clonotype itself: This may stem from a read error, because a much larger clone lies one nucleotide away. The chain recombines TRBV7-2 with TRBJ2-1; D call uncertain. The V end was cut by 0 bases, the J end by 0 bases, with 3 bases between. CDR1 and CDR2 from the germline V gene are SGHTA and FQGNSA. CDR3 length: 14 amino acids. In DNA form, the CDR3 reads TGTGCCAGCAGCTTAGCAGCCTCCTACAATGAGCAGTTCTTC. Its translation: CASSLAASYNEQFF. Based on the CDR3 plus reference TRBV7-2 and TRBJ2-1, the full variable domain is GAGVSQSPSNKVTEKGKDVELRCDPISGHTALYWYRQSLGQGLEFLIYFQGNSAPDKSGLPSDRFSAERTGGSVSTLTIQRTQQEDSAVYLCASSLAASYNEQFFGPGTRLTVL.

This clonotype has only a few counts. The chain has TRBV19 and TRBJ2-1; TRBD2 agrees at 11 bases. The V gene's germline CDR1 is LNHDA and CDR2 SQIVND (reference sequence). V gave up 8 bases and J gave up 6 bases; unmatched junction bases: 9. This CDR3 contains 15 residues. The CDR3 sequence is CASLLAGGPSNEQFF. The CDR3 DNA reads TGTGCCAGTCTCCTAGCGGGGGGTCCTTCCAATGAGCAGTTCTTC.

The rearrangement uses TRBV4-2 and TRBJ1-6, with 11 positions matching TRBD1. Trimming cost V 7 bases and J 7 bases; bases outside gene matches: 3. The CDR3 is 14 residues long. In germline, CDR1 is LGHNA, CDR2 YNFKEQ. CDR3 amino acids: CASTRDRGNSPLHF. The DNA for the CDR3 is TGTGCCAGCACCAGGGACAGGGGGAATTCACCCCTCCACTTT.

This clonotype showed up many times. The chain combines TRBV6-5 with TRBJ2-1, with D possibly being TRBD1 (6 bases). Germline values: CDR1 MNHEY, CDR2 SVGAGI. CDR3 length: 15 residues. The V end lost 0 bases, the J end lost 3 bases, and 9 bases lay between the germline ends. Written as DNA, the CDR3 is TGTGCCAGCAGTTACTCGGCAGGGGTCTACAATGAGCAGTTCTTC. This translates into CASSYSAGVYNEQFF.

This clonotype was seen only a few times. The chain uses TRBV4-3 and TRBJ2-5, with D hard to call. Germline-derived CDR1 and CDR2 are LGHNA and YSLEER. V dropped 0 bases and J dropped 1 base, with 9 bases sitting between them. CDR3 length: 15 residues. CDR3 protein: CASSQERLSQETQYF. DNA for the CDR3: TGCGCCAGCAGCCAAGAGCGGTTGAGCCAAGAGACCCAGTACTTC.

The chain has TRBV7-6 and TRBJ2-3; unclear D gene. The CDR3 spans 16 residues. Germline V lookup: CDR1 SGHVS, CDR2 FNYEAQ. With 1 base removed from V and 0 bases from J, the gap between germline ends came to 11 bases. CDR3 coding DNA: TGTGCCAGCAGCTTAGGGGCAGTTGCTAGCACAGATACGCAGTATTTT. Translated, it gives CASSLGAVASTDTQYF.

Concerning this clonotype: Mismatch with germline at one junction end may stem from a read error. The chain links TRBV18 to TRBJ1-1; D gene ambiguous. CDR1 and CDR2 from the germline V gene are KGHSH and LQKENI. The length of the CDR3 is 13 residues. The CDR3 coding sequence is TGTACCAGCTCAACTCTAACGAACACTGAAGCTTTCTTT. It specifies CTSSTLTNTEAFF.

This clonotype was observed a few times. The chain couples TRBV10-3 to TRBJ2-3; 10 nucleotides line up with TRBD2. Trimming took 6 bases from V and 3 from J; bases not matched to a gene: 9. CDR3 length equals 16 residues. CDR1 ENHRY and CDR2 SYGVKD come from the germline V gene. Here the CDR3 reads CAISTRTSGITDTQYF. CDR3 coding DNA: TGTGCCATCAGCACTAGGACTAGCGGTATAACAGATACGCAGTATTTT.

This clonotype has more than one count but fewer than ten. This rearrangement joins TRBV5-1 to TRBJ2-1; TRBD2 aligns across 7 bases. The CDR3 has 15 amino acids. After removal of 4 bases from V and 5 bases from J, the junction contained 9 bases not matched to a gene. CDR1 is SGHRS and CDR2 is YFSETQ in the germline V gene. CDR3 amino acids: CASSGGLEYDNEQFF. The CDR3 DNA reads as TGCGCCAGCAGCGGCGGACTAGAATACGACAATGAGCAGTTCTTC.

This clonotype was seen a handful of times. The chain uses TRBV12-3 or TRBV12-4 and TRBJ2-1; D is uncertain. The CDR3 is 15 residues long. V lost 5 bases to trimming and J lost 5 bases, with 16 bases between them. The CDR3 DNA follows: TGTGCCAGCAGTGGACCGGTGGGGATACACAATGAGCAGTTCTTC. Translation gives CASSGPVGIHNEQFF.

The chain is built from TRBV6-1 and TRBJ1-1; TRBD1 matches at 8 bases. Losses at the gene ends were 6 bases for V and 1 base for J; bases not matched to a gene: 7. This CDR3 has 15 residues. The germline V gene has CDR1 MNHNS and CDR2 SASEGT. The CDR3 region is CASRTYDRGNTEAFF. Written as DNA, the CDR3 is TGTGCCAGCAGAACCTACGACAGGGGGAACACTGAAGCTTTCTTT.

This clonotype was recorded many times. The chain has TRBV12-3 or TRBV12-4 and TRBJ1-4; possibly TRBD1 for D (5 bases). The CDR3 spans 15 residues. V lost 3 bases, J lost 3 bases, and 11 bases lay in between. The CDR3 DNA reads TGTGCCAGCAGTTTTGTTACAGGACCTAATGAAAAACTGTTTTTT. Protein: CASSFVTGPNEKLFF.

J is TRBJ2-2 and V is TRBV5-1; D is unresolved. Trimming removed 4 bases from V and 6 bases from J, with 13 bases in between. CDR3 length equals 14 residues. Per the germline V gene, CDR1 is SGHRS and CDR2 is YFSETQ. The CDR3 sequence is CASSLLMSSGELFF. The CDR3 DNA reads TGCGCCAGCAGCCTATTAATGAGTTCCGGGGAGCTGTTTTTT. The full variable domain, rest sourced from reference TRBV5-1 and TRBJ2-2, is KAGVTQTPRYLIKTRGQQVTLSCSPISGHRSVSWYQQTPGQGLQFLFEYFSETQRNKGNFPGRFSGRQFSNSRSEMNVSTLELGDSALYLCASSLLMSSGELFFGEGSRLTVL.

This chain links TRBV5-5 with TRBJ2-3; the D is unclear. CDR1 and CDR2 from the germline V gene are SGHKS and YYEKEE (reference sequence). The CDR3 is 15 residues long. Trimming removed 5 bases at V and 0 bases at J, with 13 bases between. The CDR3 coding sequence is TGTGCCAGCAGTTCGGGTGAGACTAGCACAGATACGCAGTATTTT. This translates into CASSSGETSTDTQYF.

V and J are TRBV19 and TRBJ2-5; 14 positions match TRBD2. The CDR3 length is 15 residues. The germline V gene encodes CDR1 LNHDA and CDR2 SQIVND (reference sequence). The trim removed 5 bases at V and 6 bases at J, leaving 5 bases unmatched. The CDR3 protein is CASSYRTSGGKTQYF. The DNA for the CDR3 is TGTGCCAGTAGTTACAGGACTAGCGGGGGGAAGACCCAGTACTTC.

In this sample, this clonotype turned up a few times. The V and J genes are TRBV4-3 and TRBJ1-6; D not certain. V lost 0 bases and J 5 bases, leaving 14 bases between the germline ends. Germline V lookup: CDR1 LGHNA, CDR2 YSLEER. The length of the CDR3 is 17 residues. CDR3 nucleotides: TGCGCCAGCAGCCAAGATTATGGGAGGCCGGATAATTCACCCCTCCACTTT. This codes for CASSQDYGRPDNSPLHF.

This clonotype was seen a handful of times. The rearrangement links TRBV7-9 to TRBJ1-4; D is undetermined. Looked up from germline, CDR1 is SEHNR and CDR2 is FQNEAQ (reference sequence). The CDR3 sequence is 15 residues long. Trimming stripped 3 bases from V and 7 bases from J, with 15 bases between. This chain's CDR3 is CASSFGLRSGEKLFF. CDR3 nucleotides: TGTGCCAGCAGCTTCGGTTTGCGGTCCGGTGAAAAACTGTTTTTT.

This clonotype was detected a few times. The chain carries TRBV9 and TRBJ2-7, with a tentative D call TRBD1 (5 bases). Per germline, CDR1 SGDLS and CDR2 YYNGEE. The CDR3 is 14 amino acids. V was pared by 0 bases and J by 2 bases, with 9 bases between. CDR3 sequence reads: CASSVDAGPYEQYF. CDR3 coding DNA: TGTGCCAGCAGCGTAGATGCAGGGCCCTACGAGCAGTACTTC.

This clonotype was observed a few times. This chain connects TRBV9 to TRBJ2-4, with 7 bases matching TRBD1. Germline V gene sequence: CDR1 SGDLS, CDR2 YYNGEE. The J segment lost 0 bases and the V segment lost 3 bases, leaving 3 bases of the junction unmatched. The CDR3 consists of 15 residues. Here the CDR3 DNA reads TGTGCCAGCAGCGGGGGGACAGTAGCCAAAAACATTCAGTACTTC. It yields the protein CASSGGTVAKNIQYF. The whole variable domain, remainder taken from reference TRBV9 and TRBJ2-4, is DSGVTQTPKHLITATGQRVTLRCSPRSGDLSVYWYQQSLDQGLQFLIQYYNGEERAKGNILERFSAQQFPDLHSELNLSSLELGDSALYFCASSGGTVAKNIQYFGAGTRLSVL.

This clonotype turned up a few times. The V and J genes are TRBV24-1 and TRBJ2-2; 11 nucleotides agree with TRBD1. Trimming took 2 bases from V and 0 from J; bases not matched to a gene: 1. There are 17 residues in the CDR3. Germline-derived CDR1 and CDR2 are KGHDR and SFDVKD. CDR3 residues: CATSDWGQGANTGELFF. The CDR3 region has the DNA TGTGCCACCAGTGATTGGGGACAGGGGGCGAACACCGGGGAGCTGTTTTTT.

This clonotype was counted many times. V usage is TRBV2 and J usage is TRBJ1-2; no definite D call. Germline CDR1 reads SNHLY; CDR2 reads FYNNEI. CDR3 length: 12 residues. V was shortened by 7 bases and J by 5 bases, with 11 bases between the two germline ends. CDR3 loop: CASKAVDYGYTF. The DNA for the CDR3 is TGTGCCAGCAAGGCAGTTGATTATGGCTACACCTTC.

The table lists this clonotype with a few counts. The V gene is TRBV7-9, the J gene TRBJ2-3; TRBD2 agrees at 12 bases. CDR3 length: 16 residues. Germline lookup yields CDR1 SEHNR and CDR2 FQNEAQ (reference sequence). The junction had 10 bases not matched to a gene; V was cut back by 8 bases and J by 4 bases. The CDR3 DNA reads TGTGCCAGCGAAGTTGCTAGCGGGGGGGGCGCAGATACGCAGTATTTT. Translated, it gives CASEVASGGGADTQYF.